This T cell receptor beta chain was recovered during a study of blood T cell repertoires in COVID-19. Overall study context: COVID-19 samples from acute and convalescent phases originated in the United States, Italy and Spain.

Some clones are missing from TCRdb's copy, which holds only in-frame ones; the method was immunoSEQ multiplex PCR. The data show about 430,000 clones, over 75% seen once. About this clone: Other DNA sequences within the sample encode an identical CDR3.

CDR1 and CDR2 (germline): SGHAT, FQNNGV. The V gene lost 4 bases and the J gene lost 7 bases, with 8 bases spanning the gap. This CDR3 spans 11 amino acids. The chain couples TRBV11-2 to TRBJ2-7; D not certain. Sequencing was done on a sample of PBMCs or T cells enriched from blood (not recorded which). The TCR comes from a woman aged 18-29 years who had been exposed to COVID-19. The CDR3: CASSSYYEQYF. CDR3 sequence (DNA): TGTGCCAGCAGCTCCTACTATGAGCAGTACTTC.